This T cell receptor beta chain was profiled in a study of blood T cell repertoires in COVID-19. The assay was immunoSEQ multiplex PCR, and TCRdb's table has in-frame clones only and misses some. The table records 50,000 to 80,000 clones, nearly 90% of them present only once. The V end lost 0 bases, the J end lost 1 base, and 7 bases lay between the germline ends. This CDR3 region has 14 residues. The germline V gene encodes CDR1 SGHNT and CDR2 YYREEE (reference sequence). The clonotype was recovered from a man between 60 and 75 years old with acute or convalescent COVID-19. Sample: peripheral blood. J is TRBJ1-1 and V is TRBV5-4; D is uncertain. CDR3 nucleotides: TGTGCCAGCAGCTTGGATGGGAGGAACACTGAAGCTTTCTTT. Translation gives CASSLDGRNTEAFF.